A selection of T cell receptor beta chains follows, all from one sample in a study of response to subunit inactivated influenza vaccine. Each CDR3 protein is one row after TCRdb ran MiXCR on the RT-PCR reads. The sample gives about 830,000 distinct CDR3 sequences, approximately 17% of which show up once; approximately 10% is in the top ten. This specimen was PBMCs from blood, taken around 5 days after vaccination. The receptors here all came from a man aged 45-65 years who received an inactivated influenza vaccine. CDR3s include the opening cysteine and the closing phenylalanine or tryptophan. The D gene is left open where the match is weak.

J: TRBJ2-7
V: TRBV6-5
D: TRBD2
CDR3: CASSYVSGTSYYYEQYF

J: TRBJ2-3
V: TRBV7-9
D: -
CDR3: CASSLWSGASTDTQYF

J: TRBJ2-2
V: TRBV5-4
D: TRBD2
CDR3: CASGVAGISGGELFF

J: TRBJ2-2
V: TRBV18
D: -
CDR3: CASSPPQGPNTGELFF

J: TRBJ1-3
V: TRBV10-3
D: -
CDR3: CAIGTGNTIYF

J: TRBJ2-7
V: TRBV5-1
D: -
CDR3: CASSLKPSDSNYEQYF

J: TRBJ1-6
V: TRBV2
D: TRBD1
CDR3: CASSVLQGLYNSPLHF

J: TRBJ2-4
V: TRBV29-1
D: -
CDR3: CSVEDVGEDIQYF

J: TRBJ2-1
V: TRBV27
D: TRBD2
CDR3: CASSFRGSSDEQFF

J: TRBJ2-5
V: TRBV7-2
D: -
CDR3: CASSSKRVGNQETQYF

J: TRBJ2-7
V: TRBV25-1
D: -
CDR3: CASSEDRTSLPYEQYF

J: TRBJ2-6
V: TRBV28
D: TRBD1
CDR3: CASSSGGAQSGANVLTF

J: TRBJ2-1
V: TRBV4-3
D: -
CDR3: CASSLAEGNNEQFF

J: TRBJ2-7
V: TRBV29-1
D: TRBD1
CDR3: CSVDGQGAGEQYF

J: TRBJ2-1
V: TRBV27
D: TRBD2
CDR3: CASSRITSGPYNEQFF

J: TRBJ2-5
V: TRBV7-9
D: -
CDR3: CASSLAGEAVQETQYF

J: TRBJ2-3
V: TRBV28
D: -
CDR3: CASREGGAGTDTQYF

J: TRBJ2-1
V: TRBV20-1
D: TRBD2
CDR3: CSARDLRTSGTGEQFF

J: TRBJ2-7
V: TRBV5-5
D: -
CDR3: CASSQRQSTQGEQYF

J: TRBJ2-1
V: TRBV20-1
D: -
CDR3: CSARLSSYNEQFF

J: TRBJ2-7
V: TRBV20-1
D: TRBD1
CDR3: CSAPTRDREYEQYF

J: TRBJ2-1
V: TRBV4-1
D: -
CDR3: CASSQDPLYNEQFF

J: TRBJ2-3
V: TRBV28
D: -
CDR3: CASSLMYSSTDTQYF

J: TRBJ1-6
V: TRBV6-1
D: -
CDR3: CASSVGGRVSNSPLHF

J: TRBJ1-3
V: TRBV4-1
D: -
CDR3: CASSQEQGNLAGNTIYF